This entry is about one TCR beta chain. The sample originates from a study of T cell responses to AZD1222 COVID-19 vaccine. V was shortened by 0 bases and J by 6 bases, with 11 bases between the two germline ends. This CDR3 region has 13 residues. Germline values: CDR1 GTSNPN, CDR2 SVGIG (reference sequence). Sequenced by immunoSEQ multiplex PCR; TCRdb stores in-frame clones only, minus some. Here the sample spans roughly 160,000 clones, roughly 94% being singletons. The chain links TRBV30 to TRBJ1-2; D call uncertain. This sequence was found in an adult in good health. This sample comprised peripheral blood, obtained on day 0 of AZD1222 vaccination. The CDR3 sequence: CAWSVRGRDGYTF. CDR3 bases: TGTGCCTGGAGTGTACGAGGGCGAGATGGCTACACCTTC.